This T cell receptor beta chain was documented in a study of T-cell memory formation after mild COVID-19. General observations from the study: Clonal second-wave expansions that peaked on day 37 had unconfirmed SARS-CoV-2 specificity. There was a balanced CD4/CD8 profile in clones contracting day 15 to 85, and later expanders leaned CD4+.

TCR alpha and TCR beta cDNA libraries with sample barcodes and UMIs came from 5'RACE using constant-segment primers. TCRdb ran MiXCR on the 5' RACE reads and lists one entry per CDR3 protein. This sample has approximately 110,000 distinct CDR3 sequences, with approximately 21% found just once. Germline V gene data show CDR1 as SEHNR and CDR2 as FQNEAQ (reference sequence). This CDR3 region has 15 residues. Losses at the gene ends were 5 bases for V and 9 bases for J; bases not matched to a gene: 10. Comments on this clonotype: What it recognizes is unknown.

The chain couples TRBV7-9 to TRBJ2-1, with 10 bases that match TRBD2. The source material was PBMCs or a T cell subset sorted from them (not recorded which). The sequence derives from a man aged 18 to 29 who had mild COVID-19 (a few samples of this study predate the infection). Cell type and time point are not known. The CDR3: CASSPPGLASGEQFF. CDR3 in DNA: TGTGCCAGCAGCCCTCCGGGACTAGCGTCGGGTGAGCAGTTCTTC.